The rows below give T cell receptor beta chains drawn from one sample of a study of monozygotic twins with inflammatory bowel disease. No DNA is given; TCRdb re-called the 5' RACE reads and lists each CDR3 protein once. The sample totals about 300,000 distinct CDR3 sequences; its top ten clones hold 5.6%. Material for sequencing was blood. The source is a human donor with ulcerative colitis or Crohn's disease, or a healthy co-twin of an affected twin (not recorded which). CDR3s include the opening cysteine and the closing phenylalanine or tryptophan.

>TRBV5-6|TRBJ2-1
CASSRPSSYNEQFF
>TRBV10-3|TRBJ2-7
CAISEYLTGAYEQYF
>TRBV12-3/TRBV12-4|TRBJ2-3
CASSFRTGNTDTQYF
>TRBV2|TRBJ2-3
CAGGTRLEDTQYF
>TRBV7-7|TRBJ2-2
CATRTENTGELFF
>TRBV7-2|TRBJ2-5
CASSIGVGSQETQYF
>TRBV11-3|TRBJ2-7
CASSLGLGGYEQYF
>TRBV7-2|TRBJ2-1
CASRSSGGLYNEQFF
>TRBV7-8|TRBJ2-7
CASSGGLAGGYEQYF
>TRBV7-8|TRBJ2-7
CASSLEASQHFYEQYF
>TRBV27|TRBJ1-3
CASSLSHRVSGNTIYF
>TRBV30|TRBJ2-7
CAWSRQGSPYEQYF
>TRBV20-1|TRBJ1-4
CSADRGRSGEKLFF
>TRBV27|TRBJ2-5
CASQATWESETQYF
>TRBV2|TRBJ1-6
CASSKTGASYNSPLHF
>TRBV7-2|TRBJ2-4
CASTLPAKNIQYF
>TRBV12-3/TRBV12-4|TRBJ1-5
CASRFGGTVNQPQHF
>TRBV7-9|TRBJ2-7
CASSFSAGTYEQYF
>TRBV24-1|TRBJ2-1
CATSDPPVENEQFF
>TRBV7-9|TRBJ2-4
CASSTRTGGLDIQYF
>TRBV6-2/TRBV6-3|TRBJ2-1
CASSRPGQGLFF
>TRBV6-5|TRBJ2-7
CASSVIDSSYEQYF
>TRBV20-1|TRBJ2-7
CSATGIGNYEQYF
>TRBV6-1|TRBJ1-5
CASSEFHRGSNQPQHF
>TRBV5-1|TRBJ2-1
CASSQSGRAGSEQFF
>TRBV7-8|TRBJ2-2
CASSLVGPANTGELFF
>TRBV18|TRBJ2-5
CASSLTNTGGYETQYF
>TRBV5-1|TRBJ1-2
CASSLGLRQSYGYTF
>TRBV7-7|TRBJ2-2
CASSRQAITGELFF
>TRBV30|TRBJ2-3
CAQRTSGGDTQYF
>TRBV5-1|TRBJ2-1
CASTNRDRGGEQFF
>TRBV29-1|TRBJ2-5
CSVGRGWETQYF
>TRBV20-1|TRBJ2-7
CSASSVGQGTSYEQYF
>TRBV12-3/TRBV12-4|TRBJ1-5
CASSRTENQPQHF
>TRBV5-1|TRBJ2-2
CATTRLGGNTGELFF
>TRBV12-3/TRBV12-4|TRBJ1-2
CASRQQVTATDGYTF
>TRBV6-5|TRBJ2-2
CASSYRGYTGELFF
>TRBV7-9|TRBJ2-5
CASSPPGTISETQYF
>TRBV11-3|TRBJ1-5
CASSLRGAWGNQPQHF
>TRBV15|TRBJ2-2
CATSRTKAGDTGELFF
>TRBV7-9|TRBJ1-6
CASSLVRVSNSPLHF
>TRBV24-1|TRBJ1-6
CATQGPGTSPLHF
>TRBV7-7|TRBJ2-7
CASSSRRSYEQYF
>TRBV7-2|TRBJ2-1
CASSRAGAADEQFF
>TRBV6-2/TRBV6-3|TRBJ2-3
CASSRPTSGGTSSTDTQYF
>TRBV27|TRBJ2-5
CASSPILAGAFETQYF
>TRBV24-1|TRBJ2-1
CATSDSKGDRGPYNEQFF
>TRBV6-1|TRBJ2-7
CASREAGTQSYEQYF